This is a list of T cell receptor beta chains from one sample in a study of T cells in Graves' hyperthyroidism and ophthalmopathy. TCRdb re-called the multiplex PCR reads with MiXCR, one entry per CDR3 protein. The sample has roughly 510,000 distinct CDR3 sequences, less than 25% seen once. The specimen was blood. The receptors derive from a man aged 18 to 29 with Graves' hyperthyroidism. CDR3s include the opening cysteine and the closing phenylalanine or tryptophan. Fields, in order: clone size, V gene, J gene, D gene, CDR3 length, CDR3 DNA, CDR3 protein. A D gene is named only where the DNA matches it firmly. For some rows the clone size is stated as once, few or many, or as a class when expanded; others skip it.

-	TRBV20-1	TRBJ2-7	-	14	TGCAGTGCTAGATCCCCGGCGGGACCCGGGAAGCAGTACTTC	CSARSPAGPGKQYF
many	TRBV11-3	TRBJ1-1	TRBD1	17	TGTGCCAGCAGCCGACAGGGGGGAAGGCGTTTGAACACTGAAGCTTTCTTT	CASSRQGGRRLNTEAFF
few	TRBV9	TRBJ2-7	TRBD2	14	TGTGCCAGCAGCGCTCTAGCGGGGCCCTACGAGCAGTACTTC	CASSALAGPYEQYF
-	TRBV9	TRBJ2-2	TRBD2	20	TGTGCCAGCAGCGCCCCCGAATTAGCGGGGCCCTTTAGGGGCACCGGGGAGCTGTTTTTT	CASSAPELAGPFRGTGELFF
-	TRBV18	TRBJ1-1	-	18	TGTGCCAGCTCACCGGGGAACGGAAACAGGGACTGGAACACTGAAGCTTTCTTT	CASSPGNGNRDWNTEAFF
many	TRBV28	TRBJ1-5	-	14	TGTGCCAGCAGTTTAGGGACCCTTTATCAGCCCCAGCATTTT	CASSLGTLYQPQHF
-	TRBV5-6	TRBJ2-5	TRBD2	15	TGTGCCAGCAGAACCAGCGGGGGGTCTTACGAGACCCAGTACTTC	CASRTSGGSYETQYF
many	TRBV2	TRBJ2-7	-	14	TGTGCCAGCAGGGAATGGGCCGAAACCTACGAGCAGTACTTC	CASREWAETYEQYF
many	TRBV24-1	TRBJ2-2	-	13	TGTGCCACCAGTGAGGTTTACACCGGGGAGCTGTTTTTT	CATSEVYTGELFF
few	TRBV6-1	TRBJ1-6	-	16	TGTGCCAGCACCCCGGCGGGGGGCTCCTATAATTCACCCCTCCACTTT	CASTPAGGSYNSPLHF
-	TRBV4-1	TRBJ2-7	TRBD1	14	TGCGCCAGCACCTGGGACAGGAGCTCCTACGAGCAGTACTTC	CASTWDRSSYEQYF
many	TRBV6-5	TRBJ2-7	-	11	TGTGCCAGCAGTTACTCGCAGGAGTGGTACTTC	CASSYSQEWYF
many	TRBV10-3	TRBJ2-2	-	14	TGTGCCATCAGTGATATTGGCGCAACCGGGGAGCTGTTTTTT	CAISDIGATGELFF
many	TRBV4-2	TRBJ1-1	-	18	TGTGCCAGCAGCCGGTTGTCTTCTCGAGGACAGCGGAACACTGAAGCTTTCTTT	CASSRLSSRGQRNTEAFF
few	TRBV12-5	TRBJ1-1	-	14	TGTGCTAGTGGTTTAACAGGGCGGAACACTGAAGCTTTCTTT	CASGLTGRNTEAFF
few	TRBV29-1	TRBJ2-7	-	13	TGCAGCGTGACCAGGACAGAGCCCTACGAGCAGTACTTC	CSVTRTEPYEQYF
-	TRBV12-3/TRBV12-4	TRBJ2-1	-	15	TGTGCCAGCGAAGTATCGGGAGAAGCCTACAATGAGCAGTTCTTC	CASEVSGEAYNEQFF
many	TRBV28	TRBJ2-7	-	13	TGTGCCAGCAGTTTATTTTGGGGTTACGAGCAGTACTTC	CASSLFWGYEQYF
many	TRBV9	TRBJ2-7	TRBD1	14	TGTGCCAGCAGCGTATCCGGACAGGGCTACGAGCAGTACTTC	CASSVSGQGYEQYF
many	TRBV2	TRBJ1-2	TRBD1	13	TGTGCCAGCAGTGAGACAGGGGGTGCGGGCTACACCTTC	CASSETGGAGYTF
many	TRBV28	TRBJ1-2	-	14	TGTGCCAGCATCGAGAGGGGACCGCACTATGGCTACACCTTC	CASIERGPHYGYTF
many	TRBV28	TRBJ1-5	-	13	TGTGCCGGGGGGCCTAATAGCAATCAGCCCCAGCATTTT	CAGGPNSNQPQHF
-	TRBV19	TRBJ1-1	TRBD1	14	TGTGCCAGTAGGGGACAGGCGGGGAACACTGAAGCTTTCTTT	CASRGQAGNTEAFF